The rows below give T cell receptor beta chains drawn from one sample of a study of T cell responses to AZD1222 COVID-19 vaccine. Sequenced by immunoSEQ multiplex PCR; TCRdb stores in-frame clones only, minus some. The repertoire holds fewer than 130,000 clones, with around 95% as singletons. Sequencing used peripheral blood, obtained on day 0 of AZD1222 vaccination. Receptor source: an adult in good health. Both conserved end residues are part of each CDR3. Fields, in order: V gene, clone size, J gene, D gene, CDR3 protein, CDR3 DNA. A D gene is named only where the DNA matches it firmly. Clone size is not always given. Where it is, it says once, few, many or a class for expanded clones.

TRBV4-1	.	TRBJ1-3	TRBD1	CASSPLLLLYRGPGNTIYF	TGCGCCAGCAGCCCATTACTTTTGTTGTACAGGGGCCCTGGAAACACCATATATTTT
TRBV7-9	.	TRBJ2-5	.	CASRTSGDGETQYF	TGTGCCAGCAGGACCTCAGGGGACGGAGAGACCCAGTACTTC
TRBV29-1	.	TRBJ1-1	TRBD1	CSVARDRGRTEAFF	TGCAGCGTTGCTCGAGACAGGGGTCGGACTGAAGCTTTCTTT
TRBV6-5	.	TRBJ1-5	TRBD1	CASSRLTGGNQPQHF	TGTGCCAGCAGTCGACTGACAGGGGGCAATCAGCCCCAGCATTTT
TRBV19	.	TRBJ1-2	.	CASSYSRGGYGYTF	TGTGCCAGTAGTTACTCGAGGGGAGGCTATGGCTACACCTTC
TRBV6-2/TRBV6-3	.	TRBJ2-7	.	CASSYSAPAQNEQYF	TGTGCCAGCAGTTACTCGGCACCGGCTCAGAACGAGCAGTACTTC
TRBV5-1	.	TRBJ1-6	TRBD1	CASSIGGLDNSPLHF	TGCGCCAGCAGCATAGGGGGCTTGGATAATTCACCCCTCCACTTT
TRBV4-1	.	TRBJ1-2	.	CASSQDSRGSYGYTF	TGCGCCAGCAGCCAAGATTCTCGGGGGTCCTATGGCTACACCTTC
TRBV7-8	.	TRBJ1-2	.	CASSSLGQGYGYTF	TGTGCCAGCAGCTCCCTGGGGCAGGGCTATGGCTACACCTTC
TRBV6-5	.	TRBJ1-5	.	CASSYFGPYSNQPQHF	TGTGCCAGCAGTTACTTTGGACCCTATAGCAATCAGCCCCAGCATTTT
TRBV7-9	.	TRBJ2-2	.	CASSPGLGTGELFF	TGTGCCAGCAGCCCCGGACTGGGGACCGGGGAGCTGTTTTTT
TRBV28	.	TRBJ2-2	TRBD2	CASIWRGAAGELFF	TGTGCCAGCATTTGGCGGGGGGCTGCCGGGGAGCTGTTTTTT
TRBV7-9	.	TRBJ2-7	TRBD1	CASSIGQGNEQYF	TGTGCCAGCAGCATTGGACAGGGGAACGAGCAGTACTTC
TRBV12-3/TRBV12-4	.	TRBJ2-1	.	CASKGINYNEQFF	TGTGCCAGCAAGGGAATTAACTACAATGAGCAGTTCTTC
TRBV12-3/TRBV12-4	once	TRBJ1-1	.	CASSGFTEAFF	TGTGCCAGCAGTGGTTTCACTGAAGCTTTCTTT
TRBV5-5	.	TRBJ1-1	TRBD1	CASSLDRGWTEAFF	TGTGCCAGCAGCTTGGACAGGGGATGGACTGAAGCTTTCTTT
TRBV27	.	TRBJ1-2	.	CASSLSAVREGVTRHGYTF	TGTGCCAGCAGTTTATCTGCAGTAAGGGAAGGAGTAACTCGGCATGGCTACACCTTC
TRBV28	.	TRBJ1-2	.	CASSPEGRGYTF	TGTGCCAGCAGCCCGGAGGGGAGGGGCTACACCTTC
TRBV7-7	once	TRBJ1-3	.	CASSRAPGNTIYF	TGTGCTAGCAGCCGCGCGCCTGGAAACACCATATATTTT
TRBV5-1	.	TRBJ2-1	.	CASSLVGGKAYNEQFF	TGCGCCAGCAGCTTGGTCGGCGGGAAGGCCTACAATGAGCAGTTCTTC
TRBV12-5	few	TRBJ2-3	.	CASGSTTGGKISTDTQYF	TGTGCTAGTGGTTCGACCACCGGGGGTAAGATCAGCACAGATACGCAGTATTTT
TRBV10-3	.	TRBJ2-1	.	CAIGQSGSYNEQFF	TGTGCCATCGGCCAGAGCGGCTCCTACAATGAGCAGTTCTTC
TRBV6-5	.	TRBJ1-2	.	CASSYSVQGQGYTF	TGTGCCAGCAGTTACTCGGTACAGGGCCAGGGCTACACCTTC
TRBV11-2	.	TRBJ2-1	.	CASSRSQGWLAEQFF	TGTGCCAGCAGTCGAAGTCAGGGCTGGCTGGCGGAGCAGTTCTTC
TRBV6-1	.	TRBJ1-3	.	CASSEPHTGSGNTIYF	TGTGCCAGCAGTGAACCGCATACAGGCTCTGGAAACACCATATATTTT
TRBV5-1	.	TRBJ1-5	TRBD1	CASSPGGKSNQPQHF	TGCGCCAGCAGCCCAGGGGGGAAAAGCAATCAGCCCCAGCATTTT
TRBV7-8	.	TRBJ1-2	.	CASSRSQGNYGYTF	TGTGCCAGCAGCCGATCTCAGGGCAACTATGGCTACACCTTC
TRBV4-3	.	TRBJ2-1	.	CASSQDVAANSYNEQFF	TGCGCCAGCAGCCAAGATGTAGCGGCCAACTCCTACAATGAGCAGTTCTTC
TRBV5-4	.	TRBJ1-2	TRBD1	CASSSGTGERAYGYTF	TGTGCCAGCTCTTCCGGGACAGGGGAACGTGCCTATGGCTACACCTTC
TRBV11-2	.	TRBJ2-4	.	CASSLSAPRAKNIQYF	TGTGCCAGCAGTCTTAGCGCTCCGCGGGCCAAAAACATTCAGTACTTC
TRBV30	.	TRBJ1-1	TRBD1	CAWSVKGARGDTEAFF	TGTGCCTGGAGTGTCAAGGGGGCGCGGGGGGACACTGAAGCTTTCTTT
TRBV7-8	.	TRBJ1-2	.	CASSSRDPNYGYTF	TGTGCCAGCAGCTCCCGGGACCCTAACTATGGCTACACCTTC
TRBV2	.	TRBJ2-7	.	CASVGLTYEQYF	TGTGCCAGCGTGGGACTTACCTACGAGCAGTACTTC
TRBV7-8	.	TRBJ1-2	TRBD1	CASTPRRGQSYGYTF	TGTGCCAGCACCCCTCGGAGGGGGCAATCGTATGGCTACACCTTC